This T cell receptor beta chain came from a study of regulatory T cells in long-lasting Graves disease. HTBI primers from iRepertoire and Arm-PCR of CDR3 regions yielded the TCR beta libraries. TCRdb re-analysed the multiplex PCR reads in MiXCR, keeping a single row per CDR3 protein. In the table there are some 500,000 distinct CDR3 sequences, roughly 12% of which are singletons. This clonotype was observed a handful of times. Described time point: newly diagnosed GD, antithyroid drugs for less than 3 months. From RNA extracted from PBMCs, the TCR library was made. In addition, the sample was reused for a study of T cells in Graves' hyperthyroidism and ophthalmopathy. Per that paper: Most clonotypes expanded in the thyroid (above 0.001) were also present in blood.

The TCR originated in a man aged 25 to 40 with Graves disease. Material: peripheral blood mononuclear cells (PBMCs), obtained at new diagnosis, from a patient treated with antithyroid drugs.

The CDR3 loop reads CASSWGSGRPREQYF. CDR3 bases: TGTGCCAGCAGCTGGGGTAGCGGGAGACCCCGCGAGCAGTACTTC. J is TRBJ2-7 and V is TRBV11-2, with 9 bases lining up with TRBD2. This CDR3 contains 15 residues. CDR1 and CDR2 from the germline V gene are SGHAT and FQNNGV. The trim removed 4 bases at V and 6 bases at J, leaving 10 bases unmatched.